This T cell receptor (beta chain) was sequenced for a study of T cell repertoires in cytomegalovirus infection. This clonotype was seen a handful of times. The antigen remains unidentified. Via MiXCR, TCRdb re-called the reads, giving one row per CDR3 protein. The sample holds about 89,000 distinct CDR3 sequences, about 29% seen once. The CDR3 totals 16 residues. Per the germline V gene, CDR1 is MNHEY and CDR2 is SMNVEV (reference sequence). The ends lost 2 bases at V and 0 bases at J; junction bases unmatched: 6. The sequenced sample was CD8+ T cells from cultured PBMCs, obtained from culture after CMV antigen stimulation. This chain joins TRBV27 and TRBJ2-7, with 8 bases fitting TRBD2. The sequence was collected from a human donor in good health (CMV status not recorded). Some clones in this sample may be carry-over from other donors' samples. CDR3 in amino acids: CASSLTAGDFSYEQYF. Here the CDR3 DNA reads TGTGCCAGCAGTTTAACAGCGGGGGATTTCTCCTACGAGCAGTACTTC.